Shown below are 32 T cell receptor beta chains from a single sample sequenced in a study of T cells in Graves' hyperthyroidism and ophthalmopathy (dated by TCRdb to between 2018 and 2020). The library came from multiplex PCR. Instrument on record: Illumina HiSeq 2000. The TCR beta CDR3 regions were amplified from the RNA transcripts. The first round of RT-PCR for the TCR CDR3 was performed with the HTBI primer set and the Qiagen OneStep RT-PCR kit. TCRdb reworked the public reads: Q25 trimming with fastp, MiXCR clone assembly, productive beta chains retained. CDR3 protein sequences are deduplicated, and each keeps its most common genes and DNA. Within this sample are 380,000 or so distinct CDR3 sequences, with less than 15% of them counted one time only. Of the sample, about a fifth falls within the top ten clones. The sequenced sample consisted of blood. Receptor source: a man aged 25 to 40 with Graves' hyperthyroidism that later progressed to Graves' ophthalmopathy.

The table lists this clonotype with many counts. V usage is TRBV11-2 and J usage is TRBJ2-6; D ambiguous. The CDR3 consists of 20 residues. The germline V gene encodes CDR1 SGHAT and CDR2 FQNNGV. V was clipped by 0 bases and J by 3 bases, with 21 bases between them. The CDR3 coding sequence is TGTGCCAGCAGCTTAGATCGAGTCGATCTGGTGGGGATTGGGGCCAACGTCCTGACTTTC. Encoded protein: CASSLDRVDLVGIGANVLTF. Variable domain in full (rest from reference TRBV11-2 and TRBJ2-6): EAGVAQSPRYKIIEKRQSVAFWCNPISGHATLYWYQQILGQGPKLLIQFQNNGVVDDSQLPKDRFSAERLKGVDSTLKIQPAKLEDSAVYLCASSLDRVDLVGIGANVLTFGAGSRLTVL.

This clonotype came up many times. The rearrangement uses TRBV28 and TRBJ1-6; 7 nucleotides line up with TRBD1. CDR3 length equals 13 residues. Trimming removed 6 bases from V and 6 bases from J; junction bases left unmatched: 2. Germline values: CDR1 MDHEN, CDR2 SYDVKM. The CDR3 DNA reads TGTGCCAGCAGGGGACAGTTTAATTCACCCCTCCACTTT. Its protein product is CASRGQFNSPLHF.

This clonotype was recorded many times. The chain combines TRBV24-1 with TRBJ2-5; 8 nucleotides align to TRBD2. Germline-derived CDR1 and CDR2 are KGHDR and SFDVKD. The trim removed 3 bases at V and 5 bases at J, leaving 10 bases unmatched. The CDR3 length is 16 residues. The CDR3 sequence: CATSDLGVRGVETQYF. Written as DNA, the CDR3 is TGTGCCACCAGTGATCTCGGGGTGCGGGGGGTGGAGACCCAGTACTTC.

V and J are TRBV5-1 and TRBJ1-4; the D is unclear. V gave up 1 base and J gave up 12 bases, with 10 bases separating them. CDR3 length equals 12 residues. CDR1 SGHRS and CDR2 YFSETQ come from the germline V gene. The CDR3 loop reads CASSLSGEELFF. In nucleotides, the CDR3 is TGCGCCAGCAGCTTGAGTGGGGAGGAACTGTTTTTT.

This clonotype was recorded a few times. This chain joins TRBV19 and TRBJ1-1, with D maybe TRBD1 (5 bases). Trimming cost V 3 bases and J 12 bases, with 14 bases left between them. CDR3 length equals 12 residues. Germline V gene data show CDR1 as LNHDA and CDR2 as SQIVND (reference sequence). CDR3 sequence (DNA): TGTGCCAGTAGTATGGAAGGGACGGGTTCTTTCTTT. This translates into CASSMEGTGSFF.

This clonotype was seen repeatedly, ten times or more. J is TRBJ1-1 and V is TRBV7-2, with a weak D call TRBD1 (5 bases). The length of the CDR3 is 14 residues. The germline V gene encodes CDR1 SGHTA and CDR2 FQGNSA. The ends were cut back, 5 bases at V and 5 bases at J, with 15 bases in the middle. The CDR3 loop is CASSASGSGTEAFF. In DNA form, the CDR3 reads TGTGCCAGCAGCGCCTCAGGGTCTGGAACTGAAGCTTTCTTT.

This clonotype has a count of ten or more. The chain couples TRBV18 to TRBJ1-1; D is possibly TRBD1 (6 bases). V lost 6 bases and J lost 3, with 11 bases in between. The CDR3 extends over 13 amino acids. CDR1 and CDR2 (germline): KGHSH, LQKENI. The DNA of the CDR3 is TGTGCCAGCTCCCGTTGGACAGACACTGAAGCTTTCTTT. Its protein is CASSRWTDTEAFF.

The sample holds a few counts of this clonotype. The V and J genes are TRBV14 and TRBJ1-6; D is perhaps TRBD1 (5 bases). Germline V lookup: CDR1 SGHDN, CDR2 FVKESK. CDR3 length: 15 residues. Trimming left V 6 bases short and J 0 bases short, with 9 bases between. The CDR3 loop is CASRRGSSYNSPLHF. CDR3 coding DNA: TGTGCCAGCAGAAGGGGAAGCTCCTATAATTCACCCCTCCACTTT. Combining the CDR3 with reference TRBV14 and TRBJ1-6 gives the whole variable domain EAGVTQFPSHSVIEKGQTVTLRCDPISGHDNLYWYRRVMGKEIKFLLHFVKESKQDESGMPNNRFLAERTGGTYSTLKVQPAELEDSGVYFCASRRGSSYNSPLHFGNGTRLTVT.

The chain uses TRBV20-1 and TRBJ2-7; 7 bases map to TRBD2. Germline lookup yields CDR1 DFQATT and CDR2 SNEGSKA (reference sequence). Trimming at V came to 5 bases and at J to 0 bases, leaving 10 bases not matched to a gene. The CDR3 contains 15 residues. Here the CDR3 DNA reads TGCAGTGCTTCCCGGGGACTAACAAGCTCCTACGAGCAGTACTTC. Translating gives CSASRGLTSSYEQYF.

This clonotype was seen many times. The chain couples TRBV28 to TRBJ1-1; 8 bases fit TRBD1. The ends lost 2 bases at V and 4 bases at J; junction bases unmatched: 15. Germline lookup yields CDR1 MDHEN and CDR2 SYDVKM. The CDR3 runs to 18 residues. For the CDR3, the DNA is TGTGCCAGCAGTTTACAGGGACAGGAGGAGGACTTTAGCACTGAAGCTTTCTTT. Amino acid sequence: CASSLQGQEEDFSTEAFF.

This clonotype showed up many times. The gene calls are TRBV5-1 and TRBJ1-1; D unclear. This CDR3 has 13 residues. The germline V and J ends were trimmed by 2 bases and 5 bases, with 10 bases remaining between them. Germline V gene data show CDR1 as SGHRS and CDR2 as YFSETQ. The CDR3 protein is CASSFSVGTEAFF. In nucleotides, the CDR3 is TGCGCCAGCAGCTTTAGTGTTGGAACTGAAGCTTTCTTT.

The chain carries TRBV9 and TRBJ2-3, with 8 bases matching TRBD2. The CDR3 extends over 15 amino acids. Germline V gene lookup returns CDR1 SGDLS and CDR2 YYNGEE. V shed 0 bases and J 4 bases; nucleotides not matched to a gene: 4. CDR3: CASSVAGGPADTQYF. DNA of the CDR3: TGTGCCAGCAGCGTAGCGGGGGGGCCAGCAGATACGCAGTATTTT. The entire variable domain, with the rest obtained from reference TRBV9 and TRBJ2-3, is as follows: DSGVTQTPKHLITATGQRVTLRCSPRSGDLSVYWYQQSLDQGLQFLIQYYNGEERAKGNILERFSAQQFPDLHSELNLSSLELGDSALYFCASSVAGGPADTQYFGPGTRLTVL.

This clonotype was seen a handful of times. V and J are TRBV29-1 and TRBJ2-4; tentative D call: TRBD1 (7 bases). Trimming pared 6 bases from V and 7 bases from J, leaving 10 bases between. The germline CDR1 and CDR2 sequences are SQVTM and ANQGSEA. This CDR3 comprises 11 residues. CDR3 DNA: TGCAGCGTGTCAGGGGGGAACATTCAGTACTTC. The encoded protein is CSVSGGNIQYF. Full variable domain (outside the CDR3, taken from reference TRBV29-1 and TRBJ2-4): SAVISQKPSRDICQRGTSLTIQCQVDSQVTMMFWYRQQPGQSLTLIATANQGSEATYESGFVIDKFPISRPNLTFSTLTVSNMSPEDSSIYLCSVSGGNIQYFGAGTRLSVL.

This clonotype was observed a handful of times. The chain carries TRBV13 and TRBJ1-1; TRBD1 agrees at 10 bases. Looked up from germline, CDR1 is PRHDT and CDR2 is FYEKMQ (reference sequence). The CDR3 spans 14 residues. Trimming removed 0 bases from V and 11 bases from J; junction bases left unmatched: 6. This CDR3 is CASSLGGQGNTAFF. DNA for the CDR3: TGTGCCAGCAGCTTAGGGGGACAGGGGAATACGGCTTTCTTT.

This clonotype turned up a few times. The chain couples TRBV7-3 to TRBJ2-1, with 8 nucleotides matching TRBD2. V gave up 4 bases and J gave up 8 bases; unmatched junction bases: 7. The CDR3 loop spans 14 amino acids. Germline V gene data show CDR1 as SGHTA and CDR2 as FQGTGA. CDR3 amino acids: CASSSRGGGDEQFF. The CDR3 DNA is TGTGCCAGCAGCTCCCGGGGGGGGGGGGATGAGCAGTTCTTC.

This clonotype was detected ten times or more. The rearrangement uses TRBV5-5 and TRBJ2-7; a weak D match, TRBD1 (7 bases). The CDR3 extends over 14 amino acids. CDR1 is SGHKS and CDR2 is YYEKEE in the germline V gene (reference sequence). The V gene lost 2 bases and the J gene lost 6 bases, with 15 bases spanning the gap. Here the CDR3 DNA reads TGTGCCAGCAGCTTCAGGGGGGATAGGCGCGAGCAGTACTTC. This sequence encodes CASSFRGDRREQYF.

This clonotype was seen at least ten times. This rearrangement joins TRBV28 to TRBJ2-1; 10 nucleotides agree with TRBD2. Trimming took 6 bases from V and 7 from J; bases not matched to a gene: 9. This CDR3 has 15 amino acids. Germline V gene lookup returns CDR1 MDHEN and CDR2 SYDVKM. The CDR3 loop reads CASSMNSGGLNEQFF. For the CDR3, the DNA is TGTGCCAGCAGCATGAATAGCGGGGGGCTAAATGAGCAGTTCTTC.

This clonotype was counted at least ten times. This chain uses TRBV10-3 with TRBJ1-2, with D perhaps matching TRBD1 (5 bases). The length of the CDR3 is 14 residues. Germline V gives CDR1 ENHRY, CDR2 SYGVKD. The germline V and J ends were trimmed by 10 bases and 0 bases, with 15 bases remaining between them. The chain's CDR3 is CASRSRGANYGYTF. Here the CDR3 DNA reads TGTGCCAGTAGGAGCCGGGGGGCTAACTATGGCTACACCTTC.

V gene TRBV30 combines with J gene TRBJ1-2; D not resolved. The V gene's germline CDR1 is GTSNPN and CDR2 SVGIG (reference sequence). This CDR3 has 13 residues. V lost 4 bases, J lost 2 bases, and 11 bases lay in between. In nucleotides, the CDR3 is TGTGCCTGGAAAAGTAAACGCAACTATGGCTACACCTTC. It translates to CAWKSKRNYGYTF. The variable domain in full, completed from reference TRBV30 and TRBJ1-2, reads SQTIHQWPATLVQPVGSPLSLECTVEGTSNPNLYWYRQAAGRGLQLLFYSVGIGQISSEVPQNLSASRPQDRQFILSSKKLLLSDSGFYLCAWKSKRNYGYTFGSGTRLTVV.

This clonotype has a count of ten or more. V gene TRBV11-1 combines with J gene TRBJ1-1; TRBD1 agrees at 11 bases. Germline CDR1 and CDR2: SGHAT and FQDESV (reference sequence). The CDR3 has 15 residues. The junction had 8 bases not matched to a gene; V was cut back by 5 bases and J by 6 bases. The CDR3 loop is CASSPFRGQGAEAFF. CDR3 coding DNA: TGTGCCAGCAGCCCGTTCCGGGGACAGGGGGCTGAAGCTTTCTTT.

This clonotype was recorded at least ten times. This chain links TRBV5-1 with TRBJ2-1, with 7 bases aligning to TRBD1. This CDR3 comprises 14 residues. CDR1 and CDR2 from the germline V gene are SGHRS and YFSETQ. The J segment lost 1 base and the V segment lost 3 bases, leaving 1 base of the junction unmatched. In DNA form, the CDR3 reads TGCGCCAGCAGCTGGGGACAGTCCTACAATGAGCAGTTCTTC. Protein product: CASSWGQSYNEQFF.

This clonotype was recorded at least ten times. V is TRBV6-1 and J is TRBJ2-5; possibly TRBD1 or TRBD2 for D (5 bases each). Germline-derived CDR1 and CDR2 are MNHNS and SASEGT. Trimming removed 11 bases at V and 3 bases at J, with 22 bases between. The CDR3 is 15 residues long. The DNA for the CDR3 is TGTGCCGTCCGTCTCCGGGACGGGGCTAAAGAGACCCAGTACTTC. Translated: CAVRLRDGAKETQYF.

This clonotype has a count of ten or more. The chain has TRBV24-1 and TRBJ1-4; D is uncertain. Trimming left V 3 bases short and J 0 bases short, with 13 bases between. Germline CDR1 reads KGHDR; CDR2 reads SFDVKD. The CDR3 contains 17 residues. In DNA form, the CDR3 reads TGTGCCACCAGTGATGGTCTCGGTTCCTCAACTAATGAAAAACTGTTTTTT. This gives the protein CATSDGLGSSTNEKLFF.

This clonotype was recorded many times. V gene TRBV20-1 combines with J gene TRBJ2-5, with a possible D match to TRBD2 (5 bases). The CDR3 has 15 amino acids. Germline V lookup: CDR1 DFQATT, CDR2 SNEGSKA (reference sequence). V gave up 6 bases and J gave up 3 bases, with 20 bases separating them. CDR3 nucleotides: TGCAGTGCCGCCCTCAGCGGATCCAATGAAGAGACCCAGTACTTC. Its protein is CSAALSGSNEETQYF.

This clonotype was seen at least ten times. This chain uses TRBV29-1 with TRBJ1-2; TRBD1 might be the D (6 bases). This CDR3 is built from 13 residues. Trimming left V 7 bases short and J 8 bases short, with 20 bases between. Germline CDR1 reads SQVTM; CDR2 reads ANQGSEA. CDR3 residues: CSASTHTGRGYTF. The CDR3 DNA sequence: TGCAGCGCCTCGACACATACAGGGAGGGGCTACACCTTC.

The gene calls are TRBV2 and TRBJ1-4; D remains ambiguous. The germline V gene has CDR1 SNHLY and CDR2 FYNNEI. The CDR3 loop spans 14 amino acids. V dropped 2 bases and J dropped 0 bases, with 4 bases sitting between them. Here the CDR3 reads CASSEQATNEKLFF. In DNA form, the CDR3 reads TGTGCCAGCAGTGAACAGGCAACTAATGAAAAACTGTTTTTT.

This clonotype was seen repeatedly, ten times or more. The chain couples TRBV28 to TRBJ2-7; 8 nucleotides agree with TRBD2. The trim removed 4 bases at V and 0 bases at J, leaving 5 bases unmatched. This CDR3 contains 15 residues. Germline CDR1 is MDHEN and CDR2 is SYDVKM. CDR3 nucleotide sequence: TGTGCCAGCAGTTCCTGGACTAGCAGCTCCTACGAGCAGTACTTC. Amino acid sequence: CASSSWTSSSYEQYF.

There are a few counts of this clonotype. V and J are TRBV14 and TRBJ1-2, with D unclear. The CDR3 has 13 residues. Germline V gene data show CDR1 as SGHDN and CDR2 as FVKESK. The ends were cut back, 0 bases at V and 8 bases at J, with 10 bases in the middle. The CDR3 spells CASSQDSPGGYTF. The CDR3, as DNA: TGTGCCAGCAGCCAAGACAGCCCGGGGGGCTACACCTTC.

The chain is built from TRBV10-3 and TRBJ2-5, with 7 bases identical to TRBD1. V shed 6 bases and J 5 bases; nucleotides not matched to a gene: 6. The CDR3 covers 13 residues. From germline, CDR1 is ENHRY and CDR2 SYGVKD. CDR3 loop: CAIRAGQVETQYF. Here the CDR3 DNA reads TGTGCCATCAGAGCCGGACAGGTGGAGACCCAGTACTTC.

This clonotype was found many times. The V call is TRBV28, the J call TRBJ1-2; tentative D call: TRBD1 (6 bases). Germline CDR1 is MDHEN and CDR2 is SYDVKM. The CDR3 has 13 residues. The germline V and J ends were trimmed by 6 bases and 5 bases, with 13 bases remaining between them. DNA for the CDR3: TGTGCCAGCAGCCGAGGGGGAGCTTATGGCTACACCTTC. Protein sequence: CASSRGGAYGYTF.

Ten or more counts support this clonotype. This chain links TRBV11-2 with TRBJ2-6; unclear D gene. The CDR3 loop spans 15 amino acids. V lost 0 bases and J lost 4, with 7 bases in between. Germline lookup yields CDR1 SGHAT and CDR2 FQNNGV. This chain's CDR3 is CASSLEPSGANVLTF. Written as DNA, the CDR3 is TGTGCCAGCAGCTTAGAACCCTCCGGGGCCAACGTCCTGACTTTC.

This clonotype was seen a few times. The rearrangement joins TRBV29-1 to TRBJ2-7, with TRBD1 as a possible D gene (5 bases). Germline lookup yields CDR1 SQVTM and CDR2 ANQGSEA. V was trimmed by 5 bases and J by 5 bases, leaving 16 bases between them. CDR3 size: 13 residues. The CDR3 here is CSVQGPKANEQYF. CDR3 sequence (DNA): TGCAGCGTTCAGGGTCCAAAGGCGAACGAGCAGTACTTC.